The 23 T cell receptor beta chains below come from one sample, sequenced in a study of PD-1 blockade in classical Hodgkin lymphoma. Documented time point: cycle 4 day 1 (C4D1), after 6 weeks of nivolumab. Each patient's relapse followed autologous stem cell transplantation, and brentuximab vedotin exposure varied. Using immunoSEQ multiplex PCR, the repertoire was profiled, and TCRdb retains in-frame clones only, with some absent. This table has roughly 50,000 clones, about 89% appearing once. The sample in question was peripheral blood mononuclear cells (PBMCs), obtained before the fourth cycle of nivolumab. These receptors were collected from a human donor with classical Hodgkin lymphoma.

The chain is built from TRBV19 and TRBJ2-3; 11 nucleotides match TRBD2. Germline lookup yields CDR1 LNHDA and CDR2 SQIVND (reference sequence). This CDR3 is 16 amino acids long. The J segment lost 0 bases and the V segment lost 6 bases, leaving 5 bases of the junction unmatched. CDR3 amino acids: CASSTLAGGSTDTQYF. DNA for the CDR3: TGTGCCAGTAGCACGTTAGCGGGGGGGAGCACAGATACGCAGTATTTT.

This chain joins TRBV5-1 and TRBJ2-1; 8 bases match TRBD2. In germline, CDR1 is SGHRS, CDR2 YFSETQ. This CDR3 is built from 19 residues. V lost 0 bases and J lost 0; bases outside the gene matches: 11. As DNA, the CDR3 is TGCGCCAGCAGCTTGGGTGAAAAGGGCGGACTAGCCTCCTACAATGAGCAGTTCTTC. The encoded protein is CASSLGEKGGLASYNEQFF.

A note on this clone: Additional DNA sequences in this sample encode the identical CDR3. J is TRBJ2-2 and V is TRBV27; D remains ambiguous. From germline, CDR1 is MNHEY and CDR2 SMNVEV (reference sequence). Between the trimmed V and J ends, which lost 7 bases and 0 bases, there was a span of 27 bases. The CDR3 has 20 residues. Written as DNA, the CDR3 is TGTGCCAGCACTAACTTTCGACCCCGATCGAACAGCGCGAACACCGGGGAGCTGTTTTTT. Amino acid sequence: CASTNFRPRSNSANTGELFF.

The CDR3: CASSAGEGDTDTQYF. The CDR3 coding sequence is TGTGCCAGCAGTGCGGGAGAGGGGGACACAGATACGCAGTATTTT. This chain joins TRBV6-1 and TRBJ2-3, with D perhaps matching TRBD1 or TRBD2 (6 bases each). V was trimmed by 4 bases and J by 2 bases, leaving 13 bases between them. The CDR3 has 15 residues. Germline V gives CDR1 MNHNS, CDR2 SASEGT.

The chain recombines TRBV15 with TRBJ2-2; D is undetermined. The CDR3 totals 15 residues. Trimming shortened V by 0 bases and J by 2 bases, and 7 bases separated the two germline ends. Germline CDR1 and CDR2: LNHNV and YYDKDF (reference sequence). CDR3 protein: CATSRDGINTGELFF. In DNA form, the CDR3 reads TGTGCCACCAGCAGAGACGGAATCAACACCGGGGAGCTGTTTTTT.

In nucleotides, the CDR3 is TGTGCCAGTAGTATAGTAAGCGGGAAATATGCGTACGAGCAGTACTTC. Translated: CASSIVSGKYAYEQYF. V and J are TRBV19 and TRBJ2-7, with 7 bases that match TRBD2. Germline V lookup: CDR1 LNHDA, CDR2 SQIVND (reference sequence). With V trimmed by 1 base and J by 4 bases, 10 bases remained unmatched. This CDR3 has 16 amino acids. Looking up the rest from reference TRBV19 and TRBJ2-7 gives the full variable domain: DGGITQSPKYLFRKEGQNVTLSCEQNLNHDAMYWYRQDPGQGLRLIYYSQIVNDFQKGDIAEGYSVSREKKESFPLTVTSAQKNPTAFYLCASSIVSGKYAYEQYFGPGTRLTVT.

The chain employs TRBV27 and TRBJ2-2; D uncertain. The V and J ends lost 1 base and 6 bases respectively, with 3 bases between them. CDR1 and CDR2 from the germline V gene are MNHEY and SMNVEV (reference sequence). The CDR3 runs to 12 residues. The CDR3 bases are TGTGCCAGCAGTTTATTCCCCGGGGAGCTGTTTTTT. Translating it yields CASSLFPGELFF.

This sequence joins TRBV4-3 and TRBJ1-4; TRBD1 agrees at 7 bases. The ends lost 4 bases at V and 6 bases at J; junction bases unmatched: 5. Per germline, CDR1 LGHNA and CDR2 YSLEER. This CDR3 has 14 residues. The CDR3 DNA sequence: TGCGCCAGCAGCCCAGGGGGGGAAGATGAAAAACTGTTTTTT. It codes for CASSPGGEDEKLFF.

Turning to this clone: The junction departs from the called germline gene at one end, perhaps through a read error. V gene TRBV11-2 combines with J gene TRBJ2-4; 7 bases align to TRBD2. The CDR3 is 16 amino acids. Germline CDR1 reads SGHAT; CDR2 reads FQNNGV. The DNA of the CDR3 is TGTGCCAGCGGCTTCGCGGGGGATCTAGCCAAAAACATTCAGTACTTC. The encoded protein is CASGFAGDLAKNIQYF.

The table lists this clone with a count of one. V is TRBV6-1 and J is TRBJ1-6; 12 nucleotides line up with TRBD1. The CDR3 is 17 residues long. Unmatched junction bases numbered 7, after V lost 3 bases and J lost 7 bases. Germline CDR1 and CDR2: MNHNS and SASEGT. The chain's CDR3 is CASSDRDRGLKNSPLHF. The CDR3 nucleotides read TGTGCCAGCAGTGACCGGGACAGGGGGCTTAAGAATTCACCCCTCCACTTT.

This rearrangement joins TRBV9 to TRBJ2-7; perhaps TRBD2 as D (5 bases). This CDR3 contains 16 residues. Germline V CDR1 and CDR2: SGDLS, YYNGEE. The germline V and J ends were trimmed by 0 bases and 6 bases, with 19 bases remaining between them. CDR3 in amino acids: CASSVDPIGGVGEQYF. CDR3 nucleotides: TGTGCCAGCAGCGTAGACCCGATAGGAGGAGTAGGCGAGCAGTACTTC.

The chain joins TRBV4-2 to TRBJ2-5; the match to TRBD1 covers 8 bases. The CDR3 runs to 15 residues. The J segment lost 6 bases and the V segment lost 0 bases, leaving 6 bases of the junction unmatched. Germline lookup yields CDR1 LGHNA and CDR2 YNFKEQ. This CDR3 is CASSQDRTGWKTQYF. In nucleotides, the CDR3 is TGTGCCAGCAGCCAAGATAGGACAGGGTGGAAGACCCAGTACTTC.

The V call is TRBV28, the J call TRBJ1-2, with D tentatively TRBD1 (5 bases). The germline V gene has CDR1 MDHEN and CDR2 SYDVKM. The CDR3 is 15 residues long. V was cut by 6 bases and J by 0 bases, with 14 bases left in between. The CDR3 spells CASRDDSIANYGYTF. The CDR3 region has the DNA TGTGCCAGCAGAGACGACAGTATAGCTAACTATGGCTACACCTTC.

The table lists this clone with a few counts. The CDR3: CASSPGQGRPNYGYTF. DNA for the CDR3: TGTGCCAGCTCACCCGGCCAGGGACGGCCAAACTATGGCTACACCTTC. The chain combines TRBV18 with TRBJ1-2, with a weak D call TRBD1 (5 bases). Per germline, CDR1 KGHSH and CDR2 LQKENI. V lost 3 bases and J lost 2, with 16 bases in between. The CDR3 contains 16 residues.

This clone turned up a few times. The V gene is TRBV6-5, the J gene TRBJ2-1; a possible D gene is TRBD1 (5 bases). The germline V gene encodes CDR1 MNHEY and CDR2 SVGAGI. With 5 bases removed from V and 9 bases from J, the gap between germline ends came to 11 bases. The CDR3 sequence is 12 residues long. The CDR3 is CASSTQGGEQFF. The CDR3 nucleotides read TGTGCCAGCAGTACCCAGGGTGGTGAGCAGTTCTTC.

The chain has TRBV11-2 and TRBJ2-3, with a possible D match to TRBD2 (5 bases). This CDR3 spans 17 amino acids. Trimming took off 0 bases at V and 3 bases at J, with 16 bases between the two ends. CDR1 SGHAT and CDR2 FQNNGV come from the germline V gene. The CDR3 spells CASSLDQRLDKTDTQYF. Written as DNA, the CDR3 is TGTGCCAGCAGCTTAGATCAGCGGCTAGACAAGACAGATACGCAGTATTTT.

The rearrangement links TRBV18 to TRBJ2-1, with 14 bases lining up with TRBD2. V shed 6 bases, J shed 10 bases, and the junction held 11 bases outside the gene matches. In germline, CDR1 is KGHSH, CDR2 LQKENI. There are 16 residues in the CDR3. CDR3 region: CASSPGLAGVKQEQFF. The CDR3 coding sequence is TGTGCCAGCTCTCCGGGACTAGCGGGAGTGAAACAGGAGCAGTTCTTC.

V gene TRBV27 combines with J gene TRBJ1-5; D not resolved. Germline V CDR1 and CDR2: MNHEY, SMNVEV (reference sequence). CDR3 length equals 16 residues. The V and J ends lost 4 bases and 4 bases respectively, with 17 bases between them. CDR3 nucleotide sequence: TGTGCCAGCAGTTCTTCCGCGGGAAGGAGGAATCAGCCCCAGCATTTT. It yields the protein CASSSSAGRRNQPQHF.

This clone was observed a few times. The chain carries TRBV18 and TRBJ2-7, with 10 bases matching TRBD1. The V segment lost 2 bases and the J segment 2 bases; nucleotides outside the gene matches: 3. The length of the CDR3 is 15 residues. Germline CDR1 reads KGHSH; CDR2 reads LQKENI. CDR3 nucleotide sequence: TGTGCCAGCTCACCATGGGGACAGGGGCCCTACGAGCAGTACTTC. It yields the protein CASSPWGQGPYEQYF.

The genes are TRBV19 and TRBJ2-3, with a weak D call TRBD1 (6 bases). The V gene's germline CDR1 is LNHDA and CDR2 SQIVND (reference sequence). The CDR3 spans 13 residues. Trimming stripped 4 bases from V and 5 bases from J, with 10 bases between. CDR3 in DNA: TGTGCCAGTAGTAAACGGGACATAGATACGCAGTATTTT. Translated: CASSKRDIDTQYF.

This chain connects TRBV7-9 to TRBJ2-1, with a tentative D call TRBD1 (6 bases). V was pared by 3 bases and J by 2 bases, with 11 bases between. This CDR3 comprises 15 residues. Germline V lookup: CDR1 SEHNR, CDR2 FQNEAQ (reference sequence). The CDR3 nucleotides are TGTGCCAGCAGCTTCTACAGGGTGACCTACAATGAGCAGTTCTTC. Translated, it gives CASSFYRVTYNEQFF.

The V gene is TRBV28, the J gene TRBJ1-2; TRBD1 agrees at 12 bases. CDR3 length: 15 amino acids. J lost 6 bases, V lost 3 bases, and 5 bases had no gene match. Germline CDR1 reads MDHEN; CDR2 reads SYDVKM. CDR3 nucleotide sequence: TGTGCCAGCAGTTTGGGGGACAGGGGGCACGATGGCTACACCTTC. Its protein product is CASSLGDRGHDGYTF.

The V call is TRBV28, the J call TRBJ2-7, with 9 bases that match TRBD1. Germline CDR1 and CDR2: MDHEN and SYDVKM. Trimming took 6 bases from V and 7 from J; bases not matched to a gene: 16. The CDR3 extends over 16 amino acids. The CDR3 DNA follows: TGTGCCAGCAGCTCCACCCTCCGGGACAGGGATTGGGAGCAGTACTTC. Protein product: CASSSTLRDRDWEQYF.